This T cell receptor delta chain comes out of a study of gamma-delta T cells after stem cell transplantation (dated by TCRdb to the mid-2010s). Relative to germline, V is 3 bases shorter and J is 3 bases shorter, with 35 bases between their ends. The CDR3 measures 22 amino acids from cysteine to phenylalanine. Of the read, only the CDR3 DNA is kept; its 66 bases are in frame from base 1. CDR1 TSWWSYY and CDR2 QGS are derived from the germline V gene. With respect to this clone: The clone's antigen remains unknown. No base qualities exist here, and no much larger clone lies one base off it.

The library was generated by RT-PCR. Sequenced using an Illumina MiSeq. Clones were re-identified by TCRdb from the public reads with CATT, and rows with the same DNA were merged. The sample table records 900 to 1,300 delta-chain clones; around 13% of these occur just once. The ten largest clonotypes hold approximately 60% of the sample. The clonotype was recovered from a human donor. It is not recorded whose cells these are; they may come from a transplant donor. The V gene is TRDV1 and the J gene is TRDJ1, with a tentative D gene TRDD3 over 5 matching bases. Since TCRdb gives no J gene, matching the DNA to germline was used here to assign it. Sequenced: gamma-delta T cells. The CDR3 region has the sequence CALGEEGFSRGVKSQYADKLIF. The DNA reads TGTGCTCTTGGGGAGGAGGGGTTCAGCAGGGGGGTTAAATCCCAGTACGCCGATAAACTCATCTTT.